This T cell receptor beta chain was sequenced in a study of OX40 agonist ivuxolimab in advanced cancers. Study-wide results and limits: Relative to CD4+, CD8+ T cells held more expanded clones on average. At 0.1 to 3.0 mg/kg and by week 6, clonal expansion occurred in CD4+ and CD8+ blood T cells.

Remarks on this clone: Antigen unknown.

Data came from immunoSEQ multiplex PCR; TCRdb stores just in-frame clones and leaves some out. The table lists over 90,000 clones, 85% to 90% of them singletons, with 5.5% in the top ten. Germline lookup yields CDR1 SEHNR and CDR2 FQNEAQ (reference sequence). Unmatched junction bases numbered 12, after V lost 5 bases and J lost 1 base. The CDR3 contains 17 residues. Sequenced here: CD4+ or CD8+ T cells sorted from blood, sampled in a trial of the OX40 agonist ivuxolimab. J is TRBJ1-1 and V is TRBV7-9; 8 nucleotides agree with TRBD1. The receptor comes from an adult with an advanced solid tumor such as melanoma, head and neck, liver or kidney cancer. The CDR3 nucleotides are TGTGCCAGCAGCCTGCCACTTCGGACAGGGAGGAACACTGAAGCTTTCTTT. Amino acids: CASSLPLRTGRNTEAFF.